Listed below are T cell receptor beta chains from one sample, sequenced in a study of cytomegalovirus exposure and HLA in healthy donors. Data came from immunoSEQ multiplex PCR; TCRdb stores just in-frame clones and leaves some out. The sample includes 75,000 or so clones, approximately 81% of them seen just once. Sequencing was performed on PBMCs. These receptors all stem from a woman in her twenties or thirties in good health and CMV-seropositive. Each CDR3 is given with its conserved first and last residue. The D gene is left open where the match is weak. Expanded clones are given a class, and other clones once, few, many or no size at all.

j_call: TRBJ1-2; v_call: TRBV6-5; d_call: TRBD1; clone_size: -; cdr3_aa: CASSYSPDRAVAGYTF; cdr3_nt: TGTGCCAGCAGTTACTCGCCCGACAGGGCGGTTGCTGGCTACACCTTC
j_call: TRBJ2-2; v_call: TRBV5-1; d_call: TRBD1; clone_size: -; cdr3_aa: CASSIRNPGQGYPGELFF; cdr3_nt: TGCGCCAGCAGCATAAGAAACCCGGGACAGGGGTACCCCGGGGAGCTGTTTTTT
j_call: TRBJ1-2; v_call: TRBV2; d_call: TRBD1; clone_size: -; cdr3_aa: CASRRTGPYGYTF; cdr3_nt: TGTGCCAGCAGACGGACAGGCCCCTATGGCTACACCTTC
j_call: TRBJ2-7; v_call: TRBV5-4; d_call: TRBD1; clone_size: -; cdr3_aa: CASSLGGDRGHRASYEQYF; cdr3_nt: TGTGCCAGCAGCCTGGGAGGGGACAGGGGGCACAGGGCTTCCTACGAGCAGTACTTC
j_call: TRBJ2-7; v_call: TRBV28; d_call: TRBD1; clone_size: -; cdr3_aa: CASSLSGTGGPYGDYF; cdr3_nt: TGTGCCAGCAGTTTATCCGGGACAGGAGGACCGTACGGGGATTACTTC
j_call: TRBJ2-7; v_call: TRBV5-1; d_call: TRBD2; clone_size: -; cdr3_aa: CASRRGLAVLYEQYF; cdr3_nt: TGCGCCAGCAGGCGCGGACTAGCGGTCCTCTACGAGCAGTACTTC
j_call: TRBJ2-7; v_call: TRBV6-1; d_call: -; clone_size: -; cdr3_aa: CASSDHLDGSYEQYF; cdr3_nt: TGTGCCAGCAGTGATCACCTAGATGGAAGCTACGAGCAGTACTTC
j_call: TRBJ1-2; v_call: TRBV6-1; d_call: -; clone_size: few; cdr3_aa: CASSSQSNNYGYTF; cdr3_nt: TGTGCCAGCAGTTCCCAATCTAACAACTATGGCTACACCTTC
j_call: TRBJ1-1; v_call: TRBV28; d_call: -; clone_size: -; cdr3_aa: CASSLLGRTEAFF; cdr3_nt: TGTGCCAGCAGTTTGTTGGGCCGCACTGAAGCTTTCTTT
j_call: TRBJ2-1; v_call: TRBV4-3; d_call: TRBD1; clone_size: -; cdr3_aa: CASGDGTVKRNEQFF; cdr3_nt: TGCGCCAGTGGGGACGGGACAGTAAAGAGGAATGAGCAGTTCTTC
j_call: TRBJ1-5; v_call: TRBV19; d_call: TRBD1; clone_size: few; cdr3_aa: CASRKTGAHNQPQHF; cdr3_nt: TGTGCCAGTAGAAAGACAGGGGCCCACAATCAGCCCCAGCATTTT
j_call: TRBJ1-2; v_call: TRBV28; d_call: -; clone_size: -; cdr3_aa: CASSLAGAQGYTF; cdr3_nt: TGTGCCAGCAGTTTAGCGGGCGCGCAGGGCTACACCTTC